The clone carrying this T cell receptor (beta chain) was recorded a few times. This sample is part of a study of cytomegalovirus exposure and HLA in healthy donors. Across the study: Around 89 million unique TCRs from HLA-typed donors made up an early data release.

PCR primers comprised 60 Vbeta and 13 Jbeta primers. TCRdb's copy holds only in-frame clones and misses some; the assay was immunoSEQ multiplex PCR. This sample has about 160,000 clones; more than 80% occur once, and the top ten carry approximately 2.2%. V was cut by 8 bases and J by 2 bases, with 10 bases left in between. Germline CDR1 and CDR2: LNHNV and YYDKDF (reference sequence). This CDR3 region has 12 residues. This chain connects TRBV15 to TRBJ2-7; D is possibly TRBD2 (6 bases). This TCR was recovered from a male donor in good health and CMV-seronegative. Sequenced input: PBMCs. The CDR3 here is CATGAGTYEQYF. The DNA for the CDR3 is TGTGCCACCGGGGCGGGAACCTACGAGCAGTACTTC.